This T cell receptor beta chain was sequenced during a study of blood T cell repertoires in COVID-19. Across the whole study: Collection of acute and convalescent COVID-19 samples took place in the United States, Italy and Spain. Sources were T cells, B-cell-depleted T cells, or PBMCs; the material itself was cDNA or gDNA.

V gave up 4 bases and J gave up 8 bases; unmatched junction bases: 10. CDR3 size: 16 residues. The V gene's germline CDR1 is SGHNT and CDR2 YYREEE (reference sequence). This clone showed up just a few times. Methods used by the authors: Amplification with reference gene primers provided the estimates of nucleated cell counts. The method was immunoSEQ multiplex PCR; TCRdb's version includes in-frame clones alone and lacks a portion of them. Clone size and V and J calls were adopted from that table, with D and trimming inferred from the DNA. The table lists over 200,000 clones, 75% to 90% of them singletons.

Sample: peripheral blood. The chain recombines TRBV5-4 with TRBJ1-3; 12 bases line up with TRBD1. This TCR was sampled from a human donor in a cohort sampled during active COVID-19. The CDR3 region has the DNA TGTGCCAGCAGCGGCCGGGACAGGGGGCGTCCGGACACCATATATTTT. Translating gives CASSGRDRGRPDTIYF.